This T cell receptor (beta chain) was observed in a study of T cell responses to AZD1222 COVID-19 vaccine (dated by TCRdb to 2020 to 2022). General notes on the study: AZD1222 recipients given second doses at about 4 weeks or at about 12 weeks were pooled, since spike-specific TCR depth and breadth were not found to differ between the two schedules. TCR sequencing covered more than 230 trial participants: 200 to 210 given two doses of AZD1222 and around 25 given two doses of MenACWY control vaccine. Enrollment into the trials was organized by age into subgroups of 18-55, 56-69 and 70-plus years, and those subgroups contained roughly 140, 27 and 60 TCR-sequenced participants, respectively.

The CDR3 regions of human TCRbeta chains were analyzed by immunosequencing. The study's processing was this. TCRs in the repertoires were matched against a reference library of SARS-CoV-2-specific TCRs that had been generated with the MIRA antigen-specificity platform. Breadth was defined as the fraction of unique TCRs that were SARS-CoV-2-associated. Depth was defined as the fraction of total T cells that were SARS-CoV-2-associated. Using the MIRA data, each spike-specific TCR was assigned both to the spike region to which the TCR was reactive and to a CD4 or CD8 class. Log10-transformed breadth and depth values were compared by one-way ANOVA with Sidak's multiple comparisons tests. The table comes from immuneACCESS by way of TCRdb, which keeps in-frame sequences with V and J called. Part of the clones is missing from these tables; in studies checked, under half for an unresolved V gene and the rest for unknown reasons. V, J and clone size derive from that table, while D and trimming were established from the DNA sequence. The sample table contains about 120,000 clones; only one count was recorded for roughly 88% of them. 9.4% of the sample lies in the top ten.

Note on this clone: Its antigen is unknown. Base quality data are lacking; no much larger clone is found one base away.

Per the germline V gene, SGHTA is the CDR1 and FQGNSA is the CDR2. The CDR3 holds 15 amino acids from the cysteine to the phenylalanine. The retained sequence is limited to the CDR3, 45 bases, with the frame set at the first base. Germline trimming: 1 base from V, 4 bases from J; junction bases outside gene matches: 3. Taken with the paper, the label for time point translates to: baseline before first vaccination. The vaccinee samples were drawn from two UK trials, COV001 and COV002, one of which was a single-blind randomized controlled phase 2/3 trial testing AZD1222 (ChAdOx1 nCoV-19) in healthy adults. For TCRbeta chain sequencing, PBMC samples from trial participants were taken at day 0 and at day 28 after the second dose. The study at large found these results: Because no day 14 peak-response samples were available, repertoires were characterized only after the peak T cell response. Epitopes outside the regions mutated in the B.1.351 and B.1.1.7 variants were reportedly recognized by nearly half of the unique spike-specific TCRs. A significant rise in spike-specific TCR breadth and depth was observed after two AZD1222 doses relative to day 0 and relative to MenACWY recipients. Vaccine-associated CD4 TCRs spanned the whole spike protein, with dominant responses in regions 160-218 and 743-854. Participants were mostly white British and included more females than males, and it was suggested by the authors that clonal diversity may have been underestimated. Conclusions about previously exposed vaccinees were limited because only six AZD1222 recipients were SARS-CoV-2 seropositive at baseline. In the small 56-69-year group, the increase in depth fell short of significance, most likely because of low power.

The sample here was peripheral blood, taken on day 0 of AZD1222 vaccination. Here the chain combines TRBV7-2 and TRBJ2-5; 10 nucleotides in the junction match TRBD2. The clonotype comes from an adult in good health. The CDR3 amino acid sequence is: CASSLVAGGRETQYF. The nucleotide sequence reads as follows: TGTGCCAGCAGCTTAGTAGCGGGAGGAAGAGAGACCCAGTACTTC.